Listed below are T cell receptor beta chains from one sample, sequenced in a study of early T cells in non-severe SARS-CoV-2 infection. TCRdb recomputed calls from the 5' RACE reads with MiXCR, one row per CDR3 protein. The sample holds under 50,000 distinct CDR3 sequences, about 4.6% seen once. Sequencing was done on a sample of whole blood. These TCRs come from an adult who was a healthcare worker with PCR-confirmed SARS-CoV-2 infection or an uninfected control (not recorded which). CDR3s include the opening cysteine and the closing phenylalanine or tryptophan. D genes are given only for firm matches. Clone size appears in some rows only: once, few, many, or a class for an expanded clone.

size,V,D,J,DNA,CDR3
many,TRBV12-3/TRBV12-4,-,TRBJ2-2,TGTGCCAGCACCCTAAGCGGATCCCCCGGGGAGCTGTTTTTT,CASTLSGSPGELFF
medium-sized,TRBV6-6,TRBD2,TRBJ2-3,TGTGCCAGCAGTAGGACTAGCGGGGGTACTAGCACAGATACGCAGTATTTT,CASSRTSGGTSTDTQYF
-,TRBV9,TRBD1,TRBJ2-6,TGTGCCAGCAGCAAAGACCCAGGGGGCGATGGGGCCAACGTCCTGACTTTC,CASSKDPGGDGANVLTF
many,TRBV6-6,-,TRBJ2-7,TGTGCCAGCAGCTCGGACGGGGACGAGCAGTACTTC,CASSSDGDEQYF
many,TRBV27,-,TRBJ1-5,TGTGCCAGCAGTTTATACGCCGACTCATATAGCAATCAGCCCCAGCATTTT,CASSLYADSYSNQPQHF
many,TRBV9,-,TRBJ1-3,TGTGCCAGCAGCAGAGGAGACGGGAACACCATATATTTT,CASSRGDGNTIYF
many,TRBV20-1,-,TRBJ2-1,TGCAGTGCGGGCACTAGCTCCTACAATGAGCAGTTCTTC,CSAGTSSYNEQFF
many,TRBV7-2,TRBD2,TRBJ2-3,TGTGCCAGCAGCTTTCTTCGGGAGGCTGGGGATACGCAGTATTTT,CASSFLREAGDTQYF
many,TRBV6-6,-,TRBJ2-7,TGTGCCAGCACCGGTTTCGGGCAGGGTTCCTACGAGCAGTACTTC,CASTGFGQGSYEQYF
many,TRBV29-1,-,TRBJ2-7,TGCAGCGTTGTAGCCCAGTGGGAGCAGTACTTC,CSVVAQWEQYF
many,TRBV20-1,-,TRBJ1-2,TGCAGTGCTAGCCTCCGGACAAGCGATGGCTACACCTTC,CSASLRTSDGYTF
few,TRBV10-3,-,TRBJ2-7,TGTGCCATCAGTGAGACCCTTAGCGGACTCACCCGATACGAGCAGTACTTC,CAISETLSGLTRYEQYF
few,TRBV2,TRBD1,TRBJ2-7,TGTGCCAGCAGGTCCCGGGACAGGAGCTCCTACGAGCAGTACTTC,CASRSRDRSSYEQYF
-,TRBV29-1,-,TRBJ2-1,TGCAGCGTTGAAGGCAGGGTAAGGAATGAGCAGTTCTTC,CSVEGRVRNEQFF
many,TRBV24-1,TRBD1,TRBJ2-5,TGTGCCACCAGTGATTTGAGACAGGGCCAAGAAGAGACCCAGTACTTC,CATSDLRQGQEETQYF
few,TRBV20-1,-,TRBJ2-7,TGCAGTGCCCCCCAGGAGGGCAGGGTCGACCCCTACGAGCAGTACTTC,CSAPQEGRVDPYEQYF
many,TRBV7-2,-,TRBJ2-1,TGTGCCAGCAGCTTAGGGGGTAGCGGAGCCTACAATGAGCAGTTCTTC,CASSLGGSGAYNEQFF
many,TRBV28,-,TRBJ1-5,TGTGCCAGCAGTTTAACAAATCAGCCCCAGCATTTT,CASSLTNQPQHF
many,TRBV2,-,TRBJ2-1,TGTGCCAGCAGTGCTGAGGATTACAAACCCCTCCCCAGCTTC,CASSAEDYKPLPSF
many,TRBV19,TRBD2,TRBJ2-1,TGTGCCACCCGATTGGGACTAGCGTCCAATGAGCAGTTCTTC,CATRLGLASNEQFF
few,TRBV6-5,-,TRBJ1-2,TGTGCCAGCAGTTACGACCAGAACTATGGCTACACCTTC,CASSYDQNYGYTF
many,TRBV18,TRBD2,TRBJ2-2,TGTGCCAGCTCACTTCGAGGAGGCGGGAGAGCGAGCGGGGAGCTGTTTTTT,CASSLRGGGRASGELFF
many,TRBV12-3/TRBV12-4,TRBD2,TRBJ2-1,TGTGCCAGCAGCCCCGGGACTAAGGGTTATGGGGATGAGCAGTTCTTC,CASSPGTKGYGDEQFF
many,TRBV6-2/TRBV6-3,-,TRBJ2-1,TGTGCCAGCAGTTACCGAGGCGACGGCGGGCTCGACAATGAGCAGTTCTTC,CASSYRGDGGLDNEQFF
few,TRBV11-2,-,TRBJ2-1,TGTGCCAGCAGTTCGGAGGGGCAAGGCGAGCAGTTCTTC,CASSSEGQGEQFF
many,TRBV7-3,TRBD2,TRBJ2-5,TGTGCCAGCAGCTTAATTAGCGGGGCCTCCCAAGAGACCCAGTACTTC,CASSLISGASQETQYF
many,TRBV20-1,TRBD1,TRBJ1-2,TGCAGCGTTAACCGACAGGGGGCGGATGGCTACACCTTC,CSVNRQGADGYTF